These 30 T cell receptor beta chains came from one sample sequenced in a study of PD-1 blockade in classical Hodgkin lymphoma. Time point described: newly diagnosed, previously untreated cHL patient sample. Purification of CD4+ T cells from thawed PBMCs was performed via magnetic negative selection. Generated by immunoSEQ multiplex PCR, the TCRdb table keeps only in-frame clones and is missing some. The table lists approximately 25,000 clones, about 89% of them singletons. The sequenced sample was CD4+ T cells from blood. The source is a human donor with classical Hodgkin lymphoma.

The chain couples TRBV2 to TRBJ1-5; D may be TRBD1 (6 bases). Trimming pared 6 bases from V and 2 bases from J, leaving 14 bases between. The CDR3 spans 15 residues. Looked up from germline, CDR1 is SNHLY and CDR2 is FYNNEI. The CDR3 here is CASSLTGDGNQPQHF. CDR3 in DNA: TGTGCCAGCAGCCTGACAGGCGACGGCAATCAGCCCCAGCATTTT. Full variable domain (outside the CDR3, taken from reference TRBV2 and TRBJ1-5): EPEVTQTPSHQVTQMGQEVILRCVPISNHLYFYWYRQILGQKVEFLVSFYNNEISEKSEIFDDQFSVERPDGSNFTLKIRSTKLEDSAMYFCASSLTGDGNQPQHFGDGTRLSIL.

This chain links TRBV4-1 with TRBJ2-3, with D unclear. Germline values: CDR1 MGHRA, CDR2 YSYEKL. The CDR3 has 16 residues. The V end was cut by 1 base, the J end by 1 base, with 12 bases between. CDR3 amino acids: CASSQGRLIRTDTQYF. DNA for the CDR3: TGCGCCAGCAGCCAAGGCCGGCTTATTCGCACAGATACGCAGTATTTT.

The chain links TRBV6-5 to TRBJ1-6; D possibly corresponds to TRBD1 (5 bases). Trimming pared 2 bases from V and 0 bases from J, leaving 8 bases between. The CDR3 sequence is 16 residues long. Germline assignment: CDR1 MNHEY and CDR2 SVGAGI. Written as DNA, the CDR3 is TGTGCCAGCAGTTACAGCGGGGGCTCCTATAATTCACCCCTCCACTTT. It translates to CASSYSGGSYNSPLHF.

The V call is TRBV7-2, the J call TRBJ2-7; D unresolved. V dropped 3 bases and J dropped 6 bases, with 15 bases sitting between them. The CDR3 contains 14 residues. The germline gives CDR1 SGHTA, CDR2 FQGNSA. In DNA, the CDR3 is TGTGCCAGCAGCTTGGCGCTAATGGGGTCCGAGCAGTACTTC. This encodes CASSLALMGSEQYF.

This rearrangement joins TRBV29-1 to TRBJ1-1; no definite D call. Germline-derived CDR1 and CDR2 are SQVTM and ANQGSEA. Between the trimmed V and J ends, which lost 5 bases and 3 bases, there was a span of 13 bases. The CDR3 runs 13 residues. The CDR3 loop reads CSVRTGIDTEAFF. CDR3 nucleotides: TGCAGCGTTCGGACGGGAATTGACACTGAAGCTTTCTTT.

The gene calls are TRBV6-6 and TRBJ2-7; 7 bases agree with TRBD2. V was pared by 3 bases and J by 2 bases, with 4 bases of the junction left unmatched. This CDR3 is built from 14 residues. Germline V gene lookup returns CDR1 MNHNY and CDR2 SVGAGI (reference sequence). CDR3 DNA: TGTGCCAGCAGTTATCCTAGCGGAACCTACGAGCAGTACTTC. Translation gives CASSYPSGTYEQYF.

CDR3: CAGGIRGRTYGYTF. The CDR3 region has the DNA TGTGCCGGCGGGATACGGGGGCGTACTTATGGCTACACCTTC. V is TRBV5-6 and J is TRBJ1-2; tentatively, D is TRBD1 (6 bases). The germline gives CDR1 SGHDT, CDR2 YYEEEE. This CDR3 comprises 14 residues. The V end lost 10 bases, the J end lost 5 bases, and 21 bases lay between the germline ends.

This clone was counted between two and nine times. V and J are TRBV28 and TRBJ2-7; no definite D call. The germline V and J ends were trimmed by 4 bases and 3 bases, with 13 bases remaining between them. This CDR3 spans 14 amino acids. Germline values: CDR1 MDHEN, CDR2 SYDVKM. The CDR3 nucleotides are TGTGCCAGCAGTTGGAGCGAGCCCTACTACGAGCAGTACTTC. Encoded protein: CASSWSEPYYEQYF.

V usage is TRBV11-2 and J usage is TRBJ2-3; 8 nucleotides match TRBD2. This CDR3 contains 15 residues. CDR1 and CDR2 (germline): SGHAT, FQNNGV. The J segment lost 5 bases and the V segment lost 5 bases, leaving 9 bases of the junction unmatched. Here the CDR3 DNA reads TGTGCCAGCAGCCCGAATAGCGGGGTTGGAGATACGCAGTATTTT. Translating it yields CASSPNSGVGDTQYF.

V and J are TRBV7-9 and TRBJ2-1; D gene unclear. CDR1 and CDR2 from the germline V gene are SEHNR and FQNEAQ (reference sequence). Trimming pared 7 bases from V and 1 base from J, leaving 8 bases between. This CDR3 spans 13 amino acids. CDR3 in amino acids: CASNAKSYNEQFF. In nucleotides, the CDR3 is TGTGCCAGCAACGCCAAGTCCTACAATGAGCAGTTCTTC.

This chain connects TRBV15 to TRBJ2-1; D possibly corresponds to TRBD2 (5 bases). The germline V gene encodes CDR1 LNHNV and CDR2 YYDKDF (reference sequence). The V and J ends lost 1 base and 0 bases respectively, with 7 bases between them. CDR3 length: 15 residues. The CDR3 loop is CATSRAGSSYNEQFF. CDR3 in DNA: TGTGCCACCAGCAGAGCGGGAAGCTCCTACAATGAGCAGTTCTTC. Full variable domain (rest looked up from reference TRBV15 and TRBJ2-1): DAMVIQNPRYQVTQFGKPVTLSCSQTLNHNVMYWYQQKSSQAPKLLFHYYDKDFNNEADTPDNFQSRRPNTSFCFLDIRSPGLGDTAMYLCATSRAGSSYNEQFFGPGTRLTVL.

The chain uses TRBV5-6 and TRBJ2-5; a weak D match, TRBD1 (6 bases). Germline values: CDR1 SGHDT, CDR2 YYEEEE. This CDR3 is built from 15 residues. Trimming pared 2 bases from V and 4 bases from J, leaving 15 bases between. The CDR3 region has the DNA TGTGCCAGCAGCTTCTTACAGGGAGTCTCAGAGACCCAGTACTTC. Its protein is CASSFLQGVSETQYF.

The chain has TRBV5-1 and TRBJ2-1; 9 positions match TRBD1. The CDR3 length is 19 residues. Trimming at V came to 4 bases and at J to 0 bases, leaving 14 bases not matched to a gene. Germline lookup yields CDR1 SGHRS and CDR2 YFSETQ. CDR3 amino acids: CASSTPTHRGPRSYNEQFF. CDR3 in DNA: TGCGCCAGCAGCACACCTACTCACAGGGGGCCCCGCTCCTACAATGAGCAGTTCTTC.

The chain uses TRBV4-3 and TRBJ1-2, with TRBD1 as a possible D gene (5 bases). The V end lost 0 bases, the J end lost 0 bases, and 11 bases lay between the germline ends. Germline V gives CDR1 LGHNA, CDR2 YSLEER. This CDR3 has 16 residues. As DNA, the CDR3 is TGCGCCAGCAGCCAAGATCATGGGGGTGCTAACTATGGCTACACCTTC. It specifies CASSQDHGGANYGYTF.

V is TRBV7-2 and J is TRBJ2-3; D is undetermined. Per the germline V gene, CDR1 is SGHTA and CDR2 is FQGNSA. V dropped 1 base and J dropped 8 bases, with 13 bases sitting between them. CDR3 length equals 14 residues. The DNA of the CDR3 is TGTGCCAGCAGCTTAGACGGCGCAACTCCTACGCAGTATTTT. It codes for CASSLDGATPTQYF. The entire variable domain, with the rest obtained from reference TRBV7-2 and TRBJ2-3, is as follows: GAGVSQSPSNKVTEKGKDVELRCDPISGHTALYWYRQSLGQGLEFLIYFQGNSAPDKSGLPSDRFSAERTGGSVSTLTIQRTQQEDSAVYLCASSLDGATPTQYFGPGTRLTVL.

The J gene is TRBJ2-5, the V gene TRBV29-1; 14 bases map to TRBD2. After removal of 4 bases from V and 5 bases from J, the junction contained 3 bases not matched to a gene. Germline CDR1 and CDR2: SQVTM and ANQGSEA. This CDR3 region has 14 residues. The CDR3 region is CSVGTSGGRETQYF. The CDR3 nucleotides are TGCAGCGTTGGGACTAGCGGGGGGAGGGAGACCCAGTACTTC. Full variable domain (outside the CDR3, taken from reference TRBV29-1 and TRBJ2-5): SAVISQKPSRDICQRGTSLTIQCQVDSQVTMMFWYRQQPGQSLTLIATANQGSEATYESGFVIDKFPISRPNLTFSTLTVSNMSPEDSSIYLCSVGTSGGRETQYFGPGTRLLVL.

There are a few counts of this clone. This CDR3 reads CASSPSRGLNTEAFF. The DNA for the CDR3 is TGTGCCAGCAGCCCTTCCAGGGGTCTCAACACTGAAGCTTTCTTT. The chain uses TRBV5-4 and TRBJ1-1; perhaps TRBD1 as D (6 bases). Germline loops: CDR1 SGHNT, CDR2 YYREEE (reference sequence). The CDR3 has 15 residues. V shed 4 bases and J shed 2 bases, with 15 bases lying between them. The full variable domain, rest sourced from reference TRBV5-4 and TRBJ1-1, is ETGVTQSPTHLIKTRGQQVTLRCSSQSGHNTVSWYQQALGQGPQFIFQYYREEENGRGNFPPRFSGLQFPNYSSELNVNALELDDSALYLCASSPSRGLNTEAFFGQGTRLTVV.

The CDR3 region is CASTTRVGGALDTQYF. In DNA, the CDR3 is TGTGCCAGCACCACGAGGGTTGGGGGGGCATTAGATACGCAGTATTTT. V gene TRBV6-6 combines with J gene TRBJ2-3; D perhaps matches TRBD2 (7 bases). This CDR3 contains 16 residues. The V end lost 7 bases, the J end lost 5 bases, and 22 bases lay between the germline ends. Per germline, CDR1 MNHNY and CDR2 SVGAGI (reference sequence).

The chain links TRBV7-6 to TRBJ2-7; no clear D. CDR1 SGHVS and CDR2 FNYEAQ come from the germline V gene. The CDR3 totals 14 residues. Trimming cost V 5 bases and J 3 bases, with 14 bases left between them. The CDR3 loop reads CASSPFGDGYEQYF. CDR3 sequence (DNA): TGTGCCAGCAGCCCGTTTGGGGATGGCTACGAGCAGTACTTC.

The chain joins TRBV7-6 to TRBJ2-1; TRBD1 might be the D (6 bases). CDR3 size: 15 residues. CDR1 and CDR2 (germline): SGHVS, FNYEAQ. The V end lost 5 bases, the J end lost 1 base, and 12 bases lay between the germline ends. The CDR3 loop reads CASSRGGSSYNEQFF. The CDR3, as DNA: TGTGCCAGCAGCCGAGGGGGAAGTTCCTACAATGAGCAGTTCTTC. Using reference TRBV7-6 and TRBJ2-1 for the parts outside the CDR3, the full variable domain is GAGVSQSPRYKVTKRGQDVALRCDPISGHVSLYWYRQALGQGPEFLTYFNYEAQQDKSGLPNDRFSAERPEGSISTLTIQRTEQRDSAMYRCASSRGGSSYNEQFFGPGTRLTVL.

The chain couples TRBV30 to TRBJ2-3; 11 positions agree with TRBD1. J was trimmed by 6 bases and V by 3 bases; bases with no gene match: 5. The CDR3 runs to 14 residues. Germline V gene sequence: CDR1 GTSNPN, CDR2 SVGIG (reference sequence). The CDR3 here is CAWRGTGGRDTQYF. The CDR3 DNA reads as TGTGCCTGGAGGGGGACAGGGGGGCGGGATACGCAGTATTTT.

V and J are TRBV5-1 and TRBJ2-3; weak D call: TRBD1 (5 bases). CDR1 and CDR2 (germline): SGHRS, YFSETQ. This CDR3 region has 17 residues. The ends were cut back, 3 bases at V and 2 bases at J, with 19 bases in the middle. CDR3 in amino acids: CASSSQRQQKLTDTQYF. CDR3 sequence (DNA): TGCGCCAGCAGCTCTCAACGACAGCAGAAGCTCACAGATACGCAGTATTTT.

CDR3 sequence (DNA): TGCGCCAGCAGCCCGAGGACGGGGGGTGAAGCTTTCTTT. Protein product: CASSPRTGGEAFF. The rearrangement joins TRBV5-1 to TRBJ1-1; possible D gene TRBD1, 5 bases. The germline V and J ends were trimmed by 4 bases and 7 bases, with 14 bases remaining between them. Per germline, CDR1 SGHRS and CDR2 YFSETQ. The CDR3 has 13 amino acids.

DNA of the CDR3: TGTGCCAGCAGCTCGGGGACGTTTAGCACAGATACGCAGTATTTT. Amino acid sequence: CASSSGTFSTDTQYF. The chain combines TRBV11-2 with TRBJ2-3; either TRBD1 or TRBD2 may fit D (5 bases each). This CDR3 has 15 amino acids. V lost 4 bases to trimming and J lost 0 bases, with 11 bases between them. Germline V gives CDR1 SGHAT, CDR2 FQNNGV.

V and J are TRBV4-1 and TRBJ2-2; the D gene is possibly TRBD2 (5 bases). V lost 1 base and J 6 bases, leaving 24 bases between the germline ends. The germline V gene has CDR1 MGHRA and CDR2 YSYEKL. The CDR3 contains 19 residues. Here the CDR3 reads CASSQVWASGSGVAGELFF. As DNA, the CDR3 is TGCGCCAGCAGCCAAGTTTGGGCGTCCGGCTCCGGGGTTGCCGGGGAGCTGTTTTTT.

The chain combines TRBV2 with TRBJ2-7; D uncertain. The V end was cut by 7 bases, the J end by 0 bases, with 10 bases between. The CDR3 sequence is 13 residues long. Germline-derived CDR1 and CDR2 are SNHLY and FYNNEI. CDR3 coding DNA: TGTGCCAGCATGAGTTTCGCCTCCTACGAGCAGTACTTC. Translating gives CASMSFASYEQYF.

CDR3 sequence (DNA): TGTGCCAGCTCACCGACAACGGGGGGGGTGTATACTGCCTCTGGAAACACCATATATTTT. Translation gives CASSPTTGGVYTASGNTIYF. The V call is TRBV18, the J call TRBJ1-3, with D possibly matching TRBD1 (5 bases). Looked up from germline, CDR1 is KGHSH and CDR2 is LQKENI. Trimming removed 3 bases from V and 0 bases from J, with 24 bases in between. This CDR3 is built from 20 residues.

The chain is built from TRBV6-5 and TRBJ1-4, with TRBD1 matching 10 bases. Germline V lookup: CDR1 MNHEY, CDR2 SVGAGI. The CDR3 sequence is 15 residues long. V gave up 6 bases and J gave up 7 bases; unmatched junction bases: 8. This CDR3 reads CASSPDRGLGEKLFF. For the CDR3, the DNA is TGTGCCAGCAGCCCAGACAGGGGGCTTGGTGAAAAACTGTTTTTT.

V and J are TRBV7-8 and TRBJ2-5; 7 bases are shared with TRBD2. Per germline, CDR1 SGHVS and CDR2 FQNEAQ. The CDR3 covers 15 residues. The V gene end was trimmed by 4 bases and the J gene end by 4 bases; junction bases not matched to a gene: 9. This CDR3 reads CASSSGTIPRETQYF. CDR3 nucleotide sequence: TGTGCCAGCAGCTCTGGGACTATCCCTAGAGAGACCCAGTACTTC.

V usage is TRBV10-3 and J usage is TRBJ2-3; 9 nucleotides align to TRBD1. V dropped 5 bases and J dropped 5; count of bases not matched to a gene: 14. The germline CDR1 and CDR2 sequences are ENHRY and SYGVKD. The CDR3 sequence is 17 residues long. DNA of the CDR3: TGTGCCATCAGTCAAGGCACCAGGGGACAGGGAGGAGATACGCAGTATTTT. It is translated as CAISQGTRGQGGDTQYF.